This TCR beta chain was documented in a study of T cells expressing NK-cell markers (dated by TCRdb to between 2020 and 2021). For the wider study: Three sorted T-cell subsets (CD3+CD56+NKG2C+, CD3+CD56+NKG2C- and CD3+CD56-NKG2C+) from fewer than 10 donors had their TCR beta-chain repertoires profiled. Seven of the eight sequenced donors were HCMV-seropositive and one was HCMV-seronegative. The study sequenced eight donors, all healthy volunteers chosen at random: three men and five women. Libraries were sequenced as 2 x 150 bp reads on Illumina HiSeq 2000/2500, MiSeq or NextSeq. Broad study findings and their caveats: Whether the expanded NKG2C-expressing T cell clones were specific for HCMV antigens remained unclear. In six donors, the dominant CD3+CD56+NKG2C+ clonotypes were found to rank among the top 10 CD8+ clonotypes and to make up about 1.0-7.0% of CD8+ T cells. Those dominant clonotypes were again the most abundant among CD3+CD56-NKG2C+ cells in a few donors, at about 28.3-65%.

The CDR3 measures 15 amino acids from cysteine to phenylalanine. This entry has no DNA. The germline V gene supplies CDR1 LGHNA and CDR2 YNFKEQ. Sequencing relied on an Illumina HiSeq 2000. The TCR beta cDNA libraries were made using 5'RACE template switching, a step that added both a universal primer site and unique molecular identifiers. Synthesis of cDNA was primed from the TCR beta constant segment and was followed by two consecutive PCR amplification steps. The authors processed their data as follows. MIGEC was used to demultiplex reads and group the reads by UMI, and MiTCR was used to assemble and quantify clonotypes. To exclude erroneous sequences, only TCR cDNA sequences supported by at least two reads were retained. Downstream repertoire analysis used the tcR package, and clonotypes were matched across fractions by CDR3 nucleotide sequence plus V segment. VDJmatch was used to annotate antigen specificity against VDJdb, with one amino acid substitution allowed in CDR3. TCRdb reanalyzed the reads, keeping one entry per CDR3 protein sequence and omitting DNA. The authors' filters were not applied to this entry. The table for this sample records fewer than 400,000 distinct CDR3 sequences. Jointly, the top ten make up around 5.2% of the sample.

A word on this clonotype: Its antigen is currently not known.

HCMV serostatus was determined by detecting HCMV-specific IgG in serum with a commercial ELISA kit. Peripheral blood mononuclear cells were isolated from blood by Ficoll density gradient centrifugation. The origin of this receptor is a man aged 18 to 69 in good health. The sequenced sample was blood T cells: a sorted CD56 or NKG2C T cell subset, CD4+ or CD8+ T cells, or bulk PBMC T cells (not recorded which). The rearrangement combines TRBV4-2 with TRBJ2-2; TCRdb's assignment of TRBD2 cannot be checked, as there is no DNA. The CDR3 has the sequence CASSQEGPRTGELFF.